Presented here are 6 T cell receptor beta chains from one specimen sequenced in a study of early T cells in non-severe SARS-CoV-2 infection. Each CDR3 protein is one row after TCRdb ran MiXCR on the 5' RACE reads. The sample shows around 67,000 distinct CDR3 sequences, around an eighth of them seen only once. Sequences were obtained from whole blood. The receptors originated from an adult who was a healthcare worker with PCR-confirmed SARS-CoV-2 infection or an uninfected control (not recorded which).

This clonotype was seen a handful of times. The chain couples TRBV11-2 to TRBJ1-1; no reliable D call. Germline V gene lookup returns CDR1 SGHAT and CDR2 FQNNGV. There are 15 residues in the CDR3. Trimming left V 3 bases short and J 3 bases short, with 14 bases between. The CDR3 region is CASSFKTFGDTEAFF. The CDR3 DNA sequence: TGTGCCAGCAGCTTCAAGACATTTGGTGACACTGAAGCTTTCTTT.

This clonotype was recorded at least ten times. The chain has TRBV11-2 and TRBJ1-2; a weak D match, TRBD1 (6 bases). V was trimmed by 3 bases and J by 0 bases, leaving 8 bases between them. The CDR3 runs 14 residues. Germline loops: CDR1 SGHAT, CDR2 FQNNGV. The CDR3 sequence: CASSLGAPNYGYTF. Written as DNA, the CDR3 is TGTGCCAGCAGCTTGGGGGCGCCTAACTATGGCTACACCTTC.

This clonotype was observed many times. CDR3 amino acids: CASRFYNEQFF. DNA of the CDR3: TGTGCCAGTCGATTCTACAATGAGCAGTTCTTC. This chain uses TRBV27 with TRBJ2-1; D unresolved. V shed 9 bases and J shed 3 bases, with 6 bases lying between them. CDR1 is MNHEY and CDR2 is SMNVEV in the germline V gene (reference sequence). CDR3 length: 11 amino acids.

The V and J genes are TRBV29-1 and TRBJ2-6; D might be TRBD1 (6 bases). The ends were cut back, 5 bases at V and 0 bases at J, with 14 bases in the middle. Germline-derived CDR1 and CDR2 are SQVTM and ANQGSEA. This CDR3 is built from 16 residues. The CDR3 sequence: CSVWGHTFSGANVLTF. For the CDR3, the DNA is TGCAGCGTTTGGGGACACACATTCTCTGGGGCCAACGTCCTGACTTTC. The entire variable domain, with the rest obtained from reference TRBV29-1 and TRBJ2-6, is as follows: SAVISQKPSRDICQRGTSLTIQCQVDSQVTMMFWYRQQPGQSLTLIATANQGSEATYESGFVIDKFPISRPNLTFSTLTVSNMSPEDSSIYLCSVWGHTFSGANVLTFGAGSRLTVL.

This clonotype was recorded many times. The chain combines TRBV28 with TRBJ1-5, with TRBD1 matching 9 bases. The length of the CDR3 is 15 residues. Germline V gene data show CDR1 as MDHEN and CDR2 as SYDVKM. J gave up 7 bases and V 7 bases, and 11 bases lay outside the gene matches. The CDR3 region has the DNA TGTGCCAGCAACTTACAGGGGGCCCCTCAGCAGCCCCAGCATTTT. Translated: CASNLQGAPQQPQHF. The full variable domain, in which reference TRBV28 and TRBJ1-5 provide the parts outside the CDR3, is DVKVTQSSRYLVKRTGEKVFLECVQDMDHENMFWYRQDPGLGLRLIYFSYDVKMKEKGDIPEGYSVSREKKERFSLILESASTNQTSMYLCASNLQGAPQQPQHFGDGTRLSIL.

This clonotype was detected ten times or more. The chain recombines TRBV12-3 or TRBV12-4 with TRBJ2-7, with D perhaps given as TRBD1 or TRBD2 (5 bases each). V was trimmed by 5 bases and J by 5 bases, leaving 13 bases between them. The length of the CDR3 is 13 residues. The CDR3 spells CASSPLARDEQYF. The CDR3 coding sequence is TGTGCCAGCAGTCCCCTAGCCAGGGACGAGCAGTACTTC.